One and the same sample provided the 24 T cell receptor beta chains below, sequenced in a study of blood T cell repertoires in COVID-19. Using immunoSEQ multiplex PCR, the repertoire was profiled, and TCRdb retains in-frame clones only, with some absent. Here the sample spans roughly 140,000 clones, roughly 86% being singletons. Source material: peripheral blood. Receptors originate from a human donor in a cohort sampled during active COVID-19.

The chain joins TRBV9 to TRBJ1-6; perhaps TRBD1 as D (5 bases). This CDR3 is built from 15 residues. The germline CDR1 and CDR2 sequences are SGDLS and YYNGEE. Trimming shortened V by 3 bases and J by 5 bases, and 12 bases separated the two germline ends. CDR3 bases: TGTGCCAGCAGCGGGGTGACAGCTAATAATTCACCCCTCCACTTT. Protein sequence: CASSGVTANNSPLHF.

The chain employs TRBV6-2 or TRBV6-3 and TRBJ2-6, with TRBD1 matching 9 bases. The V gene's germline CDR1 is MNHEY and CDR2 SVGEGT. The CDR3 loop spans 17 amino acids. Trimming at V came to 5 bases and at J to 2 bases, leaving 7 bases not matched to a gene. The CDR3 DNA follows: TGTGCCAGCAGTCCGTCCCGGGACAGGGCTGGGGCCAACGTCCTGACTTTC. This sequence encodes CASSPSRDRAGANVLTF.

This chain joins TRBV5-1 and TRBJ2-7, with 11 nucleotides matching TRBD2. Germline-derived CDR1 and CDR2 are SGHRS and YFSETQ. This CDR3 spans 15 amino acids. With 7 bases clipped from V and 5 bases from J, the junction kept 11 bases outside the gene matches. This chain's CDR3 is CASRPTSGRDHEQYF. The CDR3 bases are TGCGCCAGCCGTCCCACTAGCGGGAGAGACCACGAGCAGTACTTC.

J is TRBJ1-4 and V is TRBV6-5; D might be TRBD1 (5 bases). The CDR3 is 14 residues long. The germline CDR1 and CDR2 sequences are MNHEY and SVGAGI. Between the trimmed V and J ends, which lost 7 bases and 0 bases, there was a span of 9 bases. For the CDR3, the DNA is TGTGCCAGCACCACGGGGGCAACTAATGAAAAACTGTTTTTT. This translates into CASTTGATNEKLFF.

The gene calls are TRBV7-2 and TRBJ1-3, with a possible D match to TRBD1 (6 bases). The CDR3 length is 18 residues. Trimming cost V 4 bases and J 3 bases, with 22 bases left between them. Germline CDR1 and CDR2: SGHTA and FQGNSA. CDR3 sequence reads: CASSSHLGGANRGNTIYF. Written as DNA, the CDR3 is TGTGCCAGCAGCTCACACCTAGGGGGGGCCAACCGTGGAAACACCATATATTTT.

This clone has a count of ten or more. The chain has TRBV7-2 and TRBJ2-1; D gene ambiguous. Germline V lookup: CDR1 SGHTA, CDR2 FQGNSA. This CDR3 contains 17 residues. Trimming stripped 4 bases from V and 2 bases from J, with 18 bases between. The CDR3 DNA is TGTGCCAGCAGCTCACAACCGACTGTACTAACCTACAATGAGCAGTTCTTC. This codes for CASSSQPTVLTYNEQFF.

The genes are TRBV5-1 and TRBJ2-1, with D perhaps matching TRBD1 (6 bases). CDR1 is SGHRS, CDR2 YFSETQ, per germline. The V and J ends lost 7 bases and 4 bases respectively, with 15 bases between them. The CDR3 runs to 14 residues. Written as DNA, the CDR3 is TGCGCCAGCTGCCGGGACAAGGGATACAATGAGCAGTTCTTC. This encodes CASCRDKGYNEQFF.

The sample holds a few counts of this clone. The chain employs TRBV6-5 and TRBJ2-3, with D perhaps matching TRBD1 (6 bases). The CDR3 length is 14 residues. V lost 10 bases, J lost 4 bases, and 18 bases lay in between. Germline V lookup: CDR1 MNHEY, CDR2 SVGAGI. The CDR3 DNA sequence: TGTGCCACAAAACAGGGTTTGGTGTCAGATACGCAGTATTTT. Its translation is CATKQGLVSDTQYF.

This clone has only a few counts. The chain uses TRBV19 and TRBJ1-2; no definite D call. The CDR3 extends over 14 amino acids. Trimming stripped 4 bases from V and 2 bases from J, with 11 bases between. Germline CDR1 and CDR2: LNHDA and SQIVND (reference sequence). CDR3 sequence (DNA): TGTGCCAGTAGTACTCAGGCAGACAACTATGGCTACACCTTC. This translates into CASSTQADNYGYTF.

The chain is built from TRBV11-2 and TRBJ1-5; D uncertain. The CDR3 sequence is 13 residues long. The V end lost 1 base, the J end lost 4 bases, and 5 bases lay between the germline ends. The germline gives CDR1 SGHAT, CDR2 FQNNGV. DNA of the CDR3: TGTGCCAGCAGCTTAGTTCAAAATCAGCCCCAGCATTTT. This codes for CASSLVQNQPQHF.

The chain carries TRBV5-1 and TRBJ2-1; 10 bases align to TRBD2. This CDR3 is 15 amino acids long. CDR1 and CDR2 from the germline V gene are SGHRS and YFSETQ. V shed 5 bases and J 8 bases; nucleotides not matched to a gene: 10. The CDR3 loop is CASRGLASESDEQFF. The CDR3 DNA is TGCGCCAGCAGGGGACTAGCGTCAGAGAGCGATGAGCAGTTCTTC. The full variable domain, rest sourced from reference TRBV5-1 and TRBJ2-1, is KAGVTQTPRYLIKTRGQQVTLSCSPISGHRSVSWYQQTPGQGLQFLFEYFSETQRNKGNFPGRFSGRQFSNSRSEMNVSTLELGDSALYLCASRGLASESDEQFFGPGTRLTVL.

The chain is built from TRBV6-6 and TRBJ1-6; 7 bases line up with TRBD1. Germline assignment: CDR1 MNHNY and CDR2 SVGAGI (reference sequence). This CDR3 contains 17 residues. The ends lost 5 bases at V and 3 bases at J; junction bases unmatched: 10. CDR3 in DNA: TGTGCCAGCAGTCCAGCAGGGGGGCGGGGCTATAATTCACCCCTCCACTTT. It translates to CASSPAGGRGYNSPLHF.

The V and J genes are TRBV11-3 and TRBJ2-1; TRBD2 matches 9 bases. Germline V gene lookup returns CDR1 SGHNT and CDR2 YENEEA. The CDR3 is 16 amino acids. The V gene end was trimmed by 0 bases and the J gene end by 3 bases; junction bases not matched to a gene: 3. The CDR3 region has the DNA TGTGCCAGCAGCTTAGAGACTAGCGGAGGCTACAATGAGCAGTTCTTC. It specifies CASSLETSGGYNEQFF.

The chain links TRBV15 to TRBJ1-2; the match to TRBD1 covers 8 bases. The V gene's germline CDR1 is LNHNV and CDR2 YYDKDF (reference sequence). CDR3 length equals 17 residues. J gave up 8 bases and V 3 bases, and 17 bases lay outside the gene matches. CDR3 protein: CATSRGMRTGYLLGYTF. Here the CDR3 DNA reads TGTGCCACCAGCAGGGGTATGAGGACAGGGTACCTTTTGGGCTACACCTTC.

V and J are TRBV19 and TRBJ1-5; TRBD1 agrees at 9 bases. Germline loops: CDR1 LNHDA, CDR2 SQIVND (reference sequence). The ends lost 6 bases at V and 4 bases at J; junction bases unmatched: 4. CDR3 length: 14 residues. DNA for the CDR3: TGTGCCAGTAGGGCTGGACAGGGGAATCAGCCCCAGCATTTT. Translating it yields CASRAGQGNQPQHF.

The chain combines TRBV7-2 with TRBJ2-1, with D uncertain. Per the germline V gene, CDR1 is SGHTA and CDR2 is FQGNSA. V lost 5 bases, J lost 6 bases, and 8 bases lay in between. This CDR3 comprises 12 residues. CDR3 sequence reads: CASSTYGNEQFF. As DNA, the CDR3 is TGTGCCAGCAGCACTTATGGCAATGAGCAGTTCTTC.

The chain links TRBV18 to TRBJ1-6, with 8 nucleotides matching TRBD1. This CDR3 has 17 amino acids. The V gene's germline CDR1 is KGHSH and CDR2 LQKENI. The V segment lost 3 bases and the J segment 6 bases; nucleotides outside the gene matches: 10. The CDR3 DNA is TGTGCCAGCTCACCCGGGACAGGTCCTCGCCCTAATTCACCCCTCCACTTT. Translating it yields CASSPGTGPRPNSPLHF.

This clone was recorded only once. This chain uses TRBV28 with TRBJ2-5, with TRBD1 matching 7 bases. The CDR3 extends over 16 amino acids. Germline CDR1 is MDHEN and CDR2 is SYDVKM. J lost 4 bases, V lost 6 bases, and 14 bases had no gene match. CDR3 loop: CASSHDRVRAAETQYF. The CDR3 coding sequence is TGTGCCAGCAGCCATGACAGGGTGAGGGCTGCAGAGACCCAGTACTTC.

This clone was detected once. This chain connects TRBV7-2 to TRBJ2-5; TRBD2 matches 15 bases. CDR1 is SGHTA, CDR2 FQGNSA, per germline. V shed 5 bases, J shed 1 base, and the junction held 5 bases outside the gene matches. The CDR3 spans 17 residues. The DNA for the CDR3 is TGTGCCAGCAGCCCCCGGACTAGCGGGGGGGCCCAAGAGACCCAGTACTTC. It specifies CASSPRTSGGAQETQYF.

The V and J genes are TRBV19 and TRBJ1-1, with a tentative D call TRBD1 (5 bases). Germline V gene data show CDR1 as LNHDA and CDR2 as SQIVND (reference sequence). Between the trimmed V and J ends, which lost 7 bases and 3 bases, there was a span of 18 bases. This CDR3 spans 15 amino acids. CDR3 region: CASIPGQGLYTEAFF. Written as DNA, the CDR3 is TGTGCCAGTATCCCCGGACAAGGGTTATACACTGAAGCTTTCTTT.

The chain uses TRBV6-2 or TRBV6-3 and TRBJ1-2; TRBD1 agrees at 8 bases. The CDR3 length is 17 residues. V gave up 5 bases and J gave up 4 bases; unmatched junction bases: 15. CDR1 and CDR2 (germline): MNHEY, SVGEGT. CDR3 residues: CASSGPGQATYPYGYTF. As DNA, the CDR3 is TGTGCCAGCAGTGGCCCGGGACAGGCGACCTACCCCTATGGCTACACCTTC.

The genes are TRBV15 and TRBJ1-4; 8 positions agree with TRBD1. CDR1 and CDR2 from the germline V gene are LNHNV and YYDKDF (reference sequence). Trimming at V came to 3 bases and at J to 8 bases, leaving 8 bases not matched to a gene. The CDR3 consists of 15 residues. CDR3 bases: TGTGCCACCAGCAGTCAGACAGGGGAGAGCGAAAAACTGTTTTTT. The encoded protein is CATSSQTGESEKLFF.

This chain joins TRBV6-5 and TRBJ1-1; no clear D. The CDR3 covers 15 residues. Trimming took off 7 bases at V and 1 base at J, with 16 bases between the two ends. Germline CDR1 and CDR2: MNHEY and SVGAGI. Here the CDR3 reads CASTPPGSTNTEAFF. DNA of the CDR3: TGTGCCAGCACTCCCCCGGGGTCGACGAACACTGAAGCTTTCTTT.

V and J are TRBV4-3 and TRBJ2-1, with 8 bases aligning to TRBD2. Per germline, CDR1 LGHNA and CDR2 YSLEER. The CDR3 totals 17 residues. The J segment lost 6 bases and the V segment lost 0 bases, leaving 10 bases of the junction unmatched. CDR3 amino acids: CASSQDLGPGTSNEQFF. The CDR3 DNA sequence: TGCGCCAGCAGCCAAGATTTAGGCCCCGGGACTAGCAATGAGCAGTTCTTC.